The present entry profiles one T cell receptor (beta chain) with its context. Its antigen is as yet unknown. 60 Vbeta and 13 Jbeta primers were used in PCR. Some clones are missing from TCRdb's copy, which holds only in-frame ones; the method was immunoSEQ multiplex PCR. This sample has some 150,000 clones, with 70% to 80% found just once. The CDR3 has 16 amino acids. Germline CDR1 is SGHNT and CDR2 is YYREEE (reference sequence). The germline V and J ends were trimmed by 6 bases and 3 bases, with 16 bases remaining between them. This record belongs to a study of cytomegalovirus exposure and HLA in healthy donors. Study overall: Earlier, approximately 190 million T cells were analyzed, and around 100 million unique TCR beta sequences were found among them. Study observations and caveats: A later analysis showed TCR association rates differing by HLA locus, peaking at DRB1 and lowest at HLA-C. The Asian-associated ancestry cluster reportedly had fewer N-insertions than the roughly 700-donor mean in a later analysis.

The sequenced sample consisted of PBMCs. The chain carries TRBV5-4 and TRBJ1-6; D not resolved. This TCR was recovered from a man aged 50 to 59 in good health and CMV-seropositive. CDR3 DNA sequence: TGTGCCAGCACCCCGTCCCCCGGGTTCTATAATTCACCCCTCCACTTT. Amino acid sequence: CASTPSPGFYNSPLHF.